The entry below gives a single TCR beta chain sequence along with its context. Its binding antigen is unknown. No much larger clonotype is one base removed from it; base qualities were not supplied. Using the deep immunoSEQ assay, multiplex PCR amplified TCR CDR3 regions from genomic DNA. Extracted genomic DNA from each cell subset was distributed evenly across all wells of several immunoSEQ 96-well plates, and each plate was treated as a replicate. For sorted subsets, around 200 ng genomic DNA, equal to 30,000 to 35,000 T cell genomes, was loaded into each replicate PCR. The purified libraries were quantified using a Qubit 3.0 fluorometer, sized with a Bioanalyzer 2100, and then quantified again using the KAPA Library Quantification kit. Every immunoSEQ 96-well plate was sequenced on a dedicated single-read 150-cycle Illumina NextSeq 550 flow cell. The study's own analysis went as follows. Because the immunoSEQ output held only junctional sequences and lacked quality scores, the filtering could not match the filtering applied to full-length reads. Sequences were annotated with PyIR, a Python wrapper for IgBLAST v1.9, using IMGT germline references to assign V/J genes and CDR3. Reads with weak V/J assignments (E-value above 1e-6), missing CDR3, stop codons, out-of-frame junctions, or ambiguous translated residues were removed. V3J clonotypes were defined as sequences sharing an identical inferred V gene, J gene, and CDR3 amino acid sequence. To compute the percentage overlap between repertoires, the number of shared unique clonotypes was divided by the size of the smaller repertoire. Repertoire richness was assessed with RTK rarefaction, the Chao1 estimator, and Recon v2.1 estimates of unobserved clonotypes. For all TCRbeta clonotypes obtained by the gDNA method from a few donors, generation probabilities were computed with OLGA. Sourced from immuneACCESS, this table was stored by TCRdb with only in-frame sequences that have V and J called. A share of the clones is absent; for the studies checked, an unresolved V gene accounts for under half, and the remainder has no known explanation. The V and J calls and the clone size are those of that table, but D and trimming were determined from the DNA. A total of 500,000 to 550,000 clones appear in this sample, approximately 95% of them only once. The ten top clones hold about 0.064% of the sample.

The data are from a study of shared clonotypes between healthy human individuals (dated by TCRdb to the early 2020s). Notes on the research overall: A few men and two women, aged 18 to 49 years, made up the cohort. To increase sequencing depth and limit assay-specific biases, TCR repertoire library preparation and sequencing were carried out by different laboratories using diverse techniques. Between about 0.94 and 8.9 billion PBMCs per donor were obtained by leukapheresis. To estimate repertoire size and how much clonotypes are shared between individuals, the study performed deep sequencing of blood TCR repertoires from a few healthy adults. For each donor, three plates each were used for CD4 naive and CD4 memory, two plates were used for CD8 naive, and one plate was used for CD8 memory. Beyond this particular receptor, the publication reports: Sampling was restricted to blood, and TCR repertoires in tissue are likely to differ from TCR repertoires in blood. Because the study included a small number of donors, the genetic and exposure-history diversity represented was limited. Estimated clonotype richness was generally larger for naive than for memory subsets. Pairwise subsampling indicated that sequencing depth was expected to affect the degree of clonotype sharing among donors. Rarefaction of sorted-subset datasets indicated incomplete sequencing despite the large sequencing depth. Clonotypes shared by all four sorted-subset donors showed higher generation probabilities than non-shared clonotypes. When a handful of donors were compared, the shared fraction of clonotypes was 5% to 6.5% for naive CD4, more than 3% for naive CD8, 2.3% for memory CD4, and less than 0.45% for memory CD8.

The cysteine opens and the phenylalanine closes a CDR3 of 17 amino acids. Just the 51-base CDR3 DNA is kept, in frame starting at base 1. The germline V gene (reference sequence) supplies CDR1 SGHKS and CDR2 YYEKEE. The germline V and J ends show losses of 1 base and 1 base respectively, and no gene match explains 9 bases of the junction. Healthy HIV-negative adults with no recently reported acute infections or vaccinations were included as donors. All donors were Caucasian adults living in Nashville, Tennessee, USA. CD4+ T cells were enriched through magnetic negative selection, after which naive cells were positively selected on CD45RA and the remaining negative fraction served as the memory subset. Blood was collected by leukapheresis, and PBMCs were isolated by Ficoll-Histopaque density gradient centrifugation and then cryopreserved in liquid nitrogen vapor phase. Analytical flow cytometry was used to check the purity and quantity of every magnetically sorted T cell population. Genomic DNA was isolated from each sorted fraction and quantified by UV absorbance on a Nanodrop 2000c.

The origin of this receptor is a woman aged 30 to 39 in good health. Material: naive CD4+ T cells sorted from blood. The cell subset or site label on this specimen signifies: CD45RA+ positively selected. The sequence links TRBV5-5 to TRBJ2-7; 9 bases in the junction line up with TRBD1. CDR3 loop: CASSLSPGTGKSYEQYF. In nucleotide form, the sequence is TGTGCCAGCAGCTTGTCCCCCGGGACAGGGAAATCCTACGAGCAGTACTTC.